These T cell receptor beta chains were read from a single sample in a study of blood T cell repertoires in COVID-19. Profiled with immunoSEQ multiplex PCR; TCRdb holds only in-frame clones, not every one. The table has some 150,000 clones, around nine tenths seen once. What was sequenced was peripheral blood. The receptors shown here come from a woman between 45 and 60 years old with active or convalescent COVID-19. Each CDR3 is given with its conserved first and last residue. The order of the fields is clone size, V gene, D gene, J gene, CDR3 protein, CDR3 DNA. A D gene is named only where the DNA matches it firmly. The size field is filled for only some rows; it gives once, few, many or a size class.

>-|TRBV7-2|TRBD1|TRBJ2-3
CASSFWGQGSTDTQYF
TGTGCCAGCAGCTTTTGGGGACAGGGGAGCACAGATACGCAGTATTTT
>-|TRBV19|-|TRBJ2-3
CASSLSVLPIHQYF
TGTGCCAGTAGTCTGTCTGTGCTCCCAATACACCAGTATTTT
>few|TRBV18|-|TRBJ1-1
CASSTGAAAEAFF
TGTGCCAGCTCAACTGGGGCTGCGGCTGAAGCTTTCTTT
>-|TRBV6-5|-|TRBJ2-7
CASSYALGAYEQYF
TGTGCCAGCAGTTACGCGCTCGGAGCCTACGAGCAGTACTTC
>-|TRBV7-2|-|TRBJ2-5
CASSLASRQETQYF
TGTGCCAGCAGCTTAGCGTCTAGGCAAGAGACCCAGTACTTC
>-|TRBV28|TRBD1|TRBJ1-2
CASSLGTAYGYTF
TGTGCCAGCAGTTTGGGGACAGCCTATGGCTACACCTTC
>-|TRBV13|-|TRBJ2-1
CASSPLGGFSNDEQFF
TGTGCCAGCAGCCCGTTAGGGGGATTCTCGAACGATGAGCAGTTCTTC
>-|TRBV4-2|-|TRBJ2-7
CASSQEGRHFYEQYF
TGTGCCAGCAGCCAAGAGGGCCGTCACTTCTACGAGCAGTACTTC
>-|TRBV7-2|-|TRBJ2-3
CASSLAAGTPSTDTQYF
TGTGCCAGCAGCTTAGCGGCCGGGACACCTAGCACAGATACGCAGTATTTT
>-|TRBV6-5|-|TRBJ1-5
CASSYSDSSNQPQHF
TGTGCCAGCAGTTACTCGGACAGTAGCAATCAGCCCCAGCATTTT
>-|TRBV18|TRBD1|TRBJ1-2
CASSPGQNYGYTF
TGTGCCAGCTCACCGGGACAGAACTATGGCTACACCTTC
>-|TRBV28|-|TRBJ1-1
CASSLGIAGGLGTEAFF
TGTGCCAGCAGTTTAGGTATCGCGGGAGGGCTTGGCACTGAAGCTTTCTTT
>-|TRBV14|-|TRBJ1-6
CASSQVAGFNSPLHF
TGTGCCAGCAGCCAAGTTGCAGGGTTTAATTCACCCCTCCACTTT
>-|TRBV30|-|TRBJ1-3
CACPRRQSSGNTIYF
TGTGCCTGTCCTAGAAGGCAGAGCTCTGGAAACACCATATATTTT
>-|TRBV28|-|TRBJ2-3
CASTVPQGIGTDTQYF
TGTGCCAGCACAGTCCCACAGGGTATCGGCACAGATACGCAGTATTTT
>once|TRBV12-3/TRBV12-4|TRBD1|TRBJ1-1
CASRTGGSTEAFF
TGTGCCAGCAGGACAGGGGGCAGTACTGAAGCTTTCTTT
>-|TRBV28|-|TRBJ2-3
CASSTYREPTTDTQYF
TGTGCCAGCAGTACCTACCGGGAGCCGACCACAGATACGCAGTATTTT
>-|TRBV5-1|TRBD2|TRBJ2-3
CASSFPSGGGDTQYF
TGCGCCAGCAGCTTCCCTAGCGGGGGGGGCGATACGCAGTATTTT
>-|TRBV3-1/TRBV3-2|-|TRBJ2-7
CASSQASYYEQYF
TGTGCCAGCAGCCAAGCCTCGTACTACGAGCAGTACTTC
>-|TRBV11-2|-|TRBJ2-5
CASSLVFTGLQETQYF
TGTGCCAGCAGCTTAGTTTTTACAGGGCTCCAAGAGACCCAGTACTTC
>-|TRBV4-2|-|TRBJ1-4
CASSQKQQNEKLFF
TGTGCCAGCAGCCAGAAACAGCAGAATGAAAAACTGTTTTTT
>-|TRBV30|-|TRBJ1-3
CAWTPSSSGNTIYF
TGTGCCTGGACCCCTAGTAGCTCTGGAAACACCATATATTTT
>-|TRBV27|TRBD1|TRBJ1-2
CASSTGTDASYGYTF
TGTGCCAGCAGTACTGGGACAGATGCCTCCTATGGCTACACCTTC
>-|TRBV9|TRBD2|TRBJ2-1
CASSGASGGSSYNEQFF
TGTGCCAGCTCCGGGGCTAGCGGGGGGAGCTCCTACAATGAGCAGTTCTTC
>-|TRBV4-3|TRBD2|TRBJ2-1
CASSQVVKGLAGARKNEQFF
TGCGCCAGCAGCCAAGTTGTTAAGGGACTAGCGGGAGCAAGGAAGAATGAGCAGTTCTTC
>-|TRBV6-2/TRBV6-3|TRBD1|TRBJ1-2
CASSRGDSTGTDGYTF
TGTGCCAGCAGCCGGGGGGACAGCACGGGAACAGATGGCTACACCTTC
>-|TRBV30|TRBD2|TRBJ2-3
CAWSGVAGGPTDTQYF
TGTGCCTGGAGTGGAGTAGCGGGGGGCCCCACAGATACGCAGTATTTT
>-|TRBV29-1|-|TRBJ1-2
CSLSQGGYGYTF
TGCAGTCTTTCCCAGGGAGGCTATGGCTACACCTTC
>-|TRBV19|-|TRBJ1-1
CASSNRGPAFF
TGTGCCAGTAGTAACCGGGGTCCAGCTTTCTTT
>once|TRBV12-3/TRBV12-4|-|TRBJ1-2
CASSQQDYGYTF
TGTGCCAGCAGTCAACAGGACTATGGCTACACCTTC
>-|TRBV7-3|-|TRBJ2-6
CASSPRGPLGANVLTF
TGTGCCAGCAGCCCTCGGGGTCCTCTGGGGGCCAACGTCCTGACTTTC
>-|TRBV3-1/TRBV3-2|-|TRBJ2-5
CASSPNLGTRRETQYF
TGTGCCAGCAGCCCAAACCTGGGTACTAGGCGCGAGACCCAGTACTTC
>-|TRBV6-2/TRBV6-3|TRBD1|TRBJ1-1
CASSFDRGRNTEAFF
TGTGCCAGCAGTTTCGACAGGGGGAGGAACACTGAAGCTTTCTTT